The source of this TCR beta chain is a study of patients and donors after allogeneic stem cell transplantation. CDR1 is MGHRA and CDR2 is YSYEKL in the germline V gene. The CDR3 runs 9 residues. TCRdb reprocessed the RT-PCR reads via MiXCR and lists one record per CDR3 protein. The sample has about 160,000 distinct CDR3 sequences, 24% seen once. About this clonotype: The junction and the germline gene differ at one end; a read error may be behind it.

The sequenced sample consisted of blood, either unsorted or a sorted T cell fraction (not recorded which). The TCR was taken from a human donor who was either an allogeneic HSCT recipient or a stem cell or donor lymphocyte infusion donor (not recorded which). It is not recorded whose cells these are; they may come from a transplant donor. The chain recombines TRBV4-1 with TRBJ1-1, with no clear D. CDR3 amino acids: CASSQTPLF. In DNA form, the CDR3 reads TGCGCCAGCAGCCAGACCCCCCTCTTT.